In its sample, the clone carrying this T cell receptor (beta chain) was seen a few times. The antigen remains undetermined. Each CDR3 protein gets one entry after TCRdb re-called the RT-PCR reads with MiXCR. The sample has more than 400,000 distinct CDR3 sequences; approximately 7.8% are singletons. V dropped 2 bases and J dropped 7 bases, with 21 bases sitting between them. The V gene's germline CDR1 is MGHRA and CDR2 YSYEKL. This CDR3 has 17 amino acids. The sample comes from a study of response to subunit inactivated influenza vaccine. Study-wide results and caveats: Few additional T cells are recruited per seasonal influenza vaccination, authors suggested.

This specimen was PBMCs from blood, taken about 23 months after vaccination. The chain joins TRBV4-1 to TRBJ1-5; a weak D match, TRBD1 (6 bases). This clonotype was sampled from a man between 50 and 70 years old who received an inactivated influenza vaccine. The CDR3 reads CASSQLQGVVPGQPQHF. The CDR3 DNA follows: TGCGCCAGCAGCCAACTACAGGGAGTAGTGCCTGGCCAGCCCCAGCATTTT.